The 32 T cell receptor beta chains given below trace back to one sample, sequenced in a study of Ad26.COV2.S vaccination and SARS-CoV-2 variants. Method: immunoSEQ multiplex PCR; TCRdb's copy keeps in-frame clones and lacks some. In the table there are hundreds of thousands of clones, roughly 90% of which are singletons. Regarding treatment: 19 received Ad26.COV2.S at low or high dose, single or two shots; a few received placebo; per-sample allocation not given. Sampling happened 63 days after the first vaccine or placebo injection. The material was peripheral blood, obtained in a trial of Ad26.COV2.S vaccine versus placebo. These TCRs come from a person aged 18-60 years who received the Ad26.COV2.S COVID-19 vaccine or a placebo.

This sequence joins TRBV5-1 and TRBJ2-5, with D possibly TRBD2 on 6 matching bases. The CDR3 spans 14 residues. V was clipped by 4 bases and J by 1 base, with 11 bases between them. Germline CDR1 and CDR2: SGHRS and YFSETQ. The CDR3: CASSAGRIQETQYF. The CDR3 DNA reads as TGCGCCAGCAGCGCGGGACGGATCCAAGAGACCCAGTACTTC.

The V call is TRBV11-2, the J call TRBJ2-2, with 7 bases aligning to TRBD1. Germline V gene data show CDR1 as SGHAT and CDR2 as FQNNGV. The CDR3 has 14 amino acids. V shed 9 bases, J shed 5 bases, and the junction held 9 bases outside the gene matches. The CDR3 protein is CARTRQGCTGELFF. CDR3 DNA sequence: TGTGCCAGGACTCGACAGGGATGTACCGGGGAGCTGTTTTTT.

This rearrangement joins TRBV6-5 to TRBJ2-2; D gene uncertain. Germline V CDR1 and CDR2: MNHEY, SVGAGI. The CDR3 runs 16 residues. The V end was cut by 1 base, the J end by 1 base, with 10 bases between. The CDR3 sequence: CASSYFPSRNTGELFF. CDR3 DNA sequence: TGTGCCAGCAGTTACTTCCCATCAAGGAACACCGGGGAGCTGTTTTTT.

The chain links TRBV6-5 to TRBJ2-1; 7 nucleotides line up with TRBD1. The CDR3 extends over 15 amino acids. The V gene end was trimmed by 7 bases and the J gene end by 0 bases; junction bases not matched to a gene: 6. The germline CDR1 and CDR2 sequences are MNHEY and SVGAGI. In DNA form, the CDR3 reads TGTGCCAGCAACAGGGGCCGTAGCTCCTACAATGAGCAGTTCTTC. Amino acid sequence: CASNRGRSSYNEQFF.

The chain employs TRBV19 and TRBJ1-5; TRBD1 is a possible D gene (5 bases). Germline values: CDR1 LNHDA, CDR2 SQIVND (reference sequence). V was shortened by 6 bases and J by 5 bases, with 11 bases between the two germline ends. The CDR3 has 13 residues. Here the CDR3 reads CASSQWGDQPQHF. CDR3 bases: TGTGCCAGTAGCCAATGGGGGGATCAGCCCCAGCATTTT. Complete variable domain (other parts from reference TRBV19 and TRBJ1-5): DGGITQSPKYLFRKEGQNVTLSCEQNLNHDAMYWYRQDPGQGLRLIYYSQIVNDFQKGDIAEGYSVSREKKESFPLTVTSAQKNPTAFYLCASSQWGDQPQHFGDGTRLSIL.

The chain employs TRBV5-1 and TRBJ1-3; a possible D gene is TRBD1 (6 bases). Trimming removed 4 bases from V and 2 bases from J, with 10 bases in between. Germline values: CDR1 SGHRS, CDR2 YFSETQ. There are 14 residues in the CDR3. The CDR3, as DNA: TGCGCCAGCAGCCCCGGGGGCCCTGGAAACACCATATATTTT. Protein: CASSPGGPGNTIYF.

As to this clone: The sample has other DNA sequences that encode this CDR3 too. The chain employs TRBV6-5 and TRBJ1-1; D is uncertain. Germline CDR1 MNHEY, CDR2 SVGAGI. V dropped 0 bases and J dropped 5 bases, with 7 bases sitting between them. This CDR3 is built from 13 residues. This CDR3 is CASSYSSRTEAFF. In DNA form, the CDR3 reads TGTGCCAGCAGTTACTCAAGTAGGACTGAAGCTTTCTTT.

The chain has TRBV6-6 and TRBJ2-5; D is ambiguous. The germline gives CDR1 MNHNY, CDR2 SVGAGI (reference sequence). CDR3 length: 14 residues. V was shortened by 2 bases and J by 4 bases, with 11 bases between the two germline ends. In DNA form, the CDR3 reads TGTGCCAGCAGTTACCCAGAGGTGGGAGAGACCCAGTACTTC. Translated: CASSYPEVGETQYF.

The chain links TRBV7-9 to TRBJ1-4; the D is unclear. The J call could be wrong; TRBJ2-2 is a better fit for the DNA end. Germline-derived CDR1 and CDR2 are SEHNR and FQNEAQ (reference sequence). The CDR3 is 11 amino acids. CDR3 region: CASSTSRELFF. The CDR3 DNA reads TGTGCCAGCAGCACCAGCCGGGAGCTGTTTTTT.

Written as DNA, the CDR3 is TGTGCCAGCAGCTTAGGCCCGGGACTAGCTTCCCATGAGCAGTTCTTC. Translated: CASSLGPGLASHEQFF. The chain is built from TRBV11-2 and TRBJ2-1; 9 nucleotides match TRBD2. This CDR3 spans 16 amino acids. V dropped 1 base and J dropped 8; count of bases not matched to a gene: 9. The germline CDR1 and CDR2 sequences are SGHAT and FQNNGV. The whole variable domain, filled in from reference TRBV11-2 and TRBJ2-1, reads EAGVAQSPRYKIIEKRQSVAFWCNPISGHATLYWYQQILGQGPKLLIQFQNNGVVDDSQLPKDRFSAERLKGVDSTLKIQPAKLEDSAVYLCASSLGPGLASHEQFFGPGTRLTVL.

This clone was detected only a few times. The genes are TRBV19 and TRBJ2-2, with TRBD1 matching over 9 bases. With 3 bases clipped from V and 3 bases from J, the junction kept 11 bases outside the gene matches. This CDR3 is built from 18 residues. CDR1 is LNHDA, CDR2 SQIVND, per germline (reference sequence). CDR3 sequence reads: CASSMSAGTGRDTGELFF. The CDR3 DNA reads as TGTGCCAGTAGTATGTCGGCGGGGACAGGGAGGGACACCGGGGAGCTGTTTTTT.

The CDR3 nucleotides read TGTGCCAGCAGTTTATCGTTAGCAGTTCAAGGCTCACCCCTCCACTTT. Translating it yields CASSLSLAVQGSPLHF. This chain links TRBV27 with TRBJ1-6; D is ambiguous. The CDR3 runs 16 residues. Trimming stripped 0 bases from V and 10 bases from J, with 16 bases between. CDR1 is MNHEY, CDR2 SMNVEV, per germline (reference sequence).

The CDR3 is CASSISGSSSYEQYF. The CDR3 DNA reads TGCGCCAGCAGTATTAGCGGGAGTAGCTCCTACGAGCAGTACTTC. J is TRBJ2-7 and V is TRBV10-1; 9 bases are shared with TRBD2. Germline CDR1 WNHNN, CDR2 SYGVQD (reference sequence). Losses at the gene ends were 5 bases for V and 0 bases for J; bases not matched to a gene: 5. CDR3 length equals 15 residues.

V usage is TRBV6-6 and J usage is TRBJ2-2, with D tentatively TRBD2 (6 bases). V lost 5 bases, J lost 7 bases, and 17 bases lay in between. Per the germline V gene, CDR1 is MNHNY and CDR2 is SVGAGI (reference sequence). CDR3 length equals 15 residues. CDR3 bases: TGTGCCAGCAGTCTTAACGGGGGAAGGGGCGGGGAGCTGTTTTTT. Encoded protein: CASSLNGGRGGELFF.

The V call is TRBV2, the J call TRBJ1-5; D is ambiguous. Per germline, CDR1 SNHLY and CDR2 FYNNEI. The CDR3 has 15 amino acids. The V end lost 4 bases, the J end lost 4 bases, and 14 bases lay between the germline ends. The CDR3 reads CASSVGHRENQPQHF. In DNA form, the CDR3 reads TGTGCCAGCAGTGTAGGCCACCGAGAGAATCAGCCCCAGCATTTT.

This rearrangement joins TRBV25-1 to TRBJ2-7; 7 bases agree with TRBD1. The V and J ends lost 3 bases and 1 base, in that order; junction bases with no gene match: 15. Looked up from germline, CDR1 is MGHDK and CDR2 is SYGVNS. This CDR3 is built from 18 residues. CDR3 in amino acids: CASSDLGDSGLASYEQYF. Written as DNA, the CDR3 is TGTGCCAGCAGTGATTTGGGGGACAGCGGACTTGCGTCCTACGAGCAGTACTTC.

V gene TRBV5-6 combines with J gene TRBJ2-3; D ambiguous. The ends were cut back, 2 bases at V and 6 bases at J, with 10 bases in the middle. The germline gives CDR1 SGHDT, CDR2 YYEEEE. This CDR3 is 13 amino acids long. The CDR3 nucleotides are TGTGCCAGCAGCTTCCTGGAATCTGATACGCAGTATTTT. This gives the protein CASSFLESDTQYF.

V and J are TRBV5-6 and TRBJ2-7, with 11 bases that match TRBD2. Germline V gene data show CDR1 as SGHDT and CDR2 as YYEEEE. The CDR3 is 16 residues long. Unmatched junction bases numbered 6, after V lost 0 bases and J lost 4 bases. The CDR3 DNA follows: TGTGCCAGCAGCTTGGGACTAGCGGGAATCCTGTACGAGCAGTACTTC. The encoded protein is CASSLGLAGILYEQYF.

The J gene is TRBJ2-5, the V gene TRBV11-1; 7 positions match TRBD1. The CDR3 is 16 amino acids. Germline V CDR1 and CDR2: SGHAT, FQDESV (reference sequence). The J segment lost 2 bases and the V segment lost 3 bases, leaving 9 bases of the junction unmatched. CDR3: CASSFGWYRGQETQYF. In DNA, the CDR3 is TGTGCCAGCAGCTTTGGGTGGTACAGGGGACAAGAGACCCAGTACTTC.

CDR3 amino acids: CASSLYSSNYGYTF. The CDR3 DNA reads as TGCGCCAGCAGCTTGTATTCCTCCAACTATGGCTACACCTTC. V and J are TRBV5-1 and TRBJ1-2; D unclear. There are 14 residues in the CDR3. Between the trimmed V and J ends, which lost 1 base and 2 bases, there was a span of 9 bases. Germline values: CDR1 SGHRS, CDR2 YFSETQ.

This clone was counted once. The chain couples TRBV20-1 to TRBJ2-1, with D unclear. Germline V gives CDR1 DFQATT, CDR2 SNEGSKA (reference sequence). CDR3 length: 10 amino acids. Trimming took 4 bases from V and 8 from J, leaving 6 bases between them. The chain's CDR3 is CSATRYEQFF. The CDR3 region has the DNA TGCAGTGCTACTCGATATGAGCAGTTCTTC.

This chain links TRBV30 with TRBJ2-7; 9 nucleotides line up with TRBD1. V was clipped by 0 bases and J by 5 bases; unmatched bases: 11. The CDR3 is 16 amino acids. CDR1 and CDR2 (germline): GTSNPN, SVGIG (reference sequence). The CDR3 nucleotides read TGTGCCTGGAGTGTACTTCGGGACAGGGTAACCCACGAGCAGTACTTC. Amino acid sequence: CAWSVLRDRVTHEQYF.

The chain employs TRBV24-1 and TRBJ2-5, with a tentative D call TRBD2 (5 bases). Germline-derived CDR1 and CDR2 are KGHDR and SFDVKD. The CDR3 is made up of 15 amino acids. The V and J ends lost 3 bases and 4 bases respectively, with 14 bases between them. This CDR3 is CATSDPGEYRETQYF. Here the CDR3 DNA reads TGTGCCACCAGTGATCCCGGGGAATACAGAGAGACCCAGTACTTC.

The chain is built from TRBV30 and TRBJ1-3, with D perhaps TRBD1 (5 bases). The CDR3 length is 13 residues. V lost 8 bases and J lost 0, with 11 bases in between. Germline values: CDR1 GTSNPN, CDR2 SVGIG (reference sequence). This CDR3 reads CARKQGSGNTIYF. The DNA for the CDR3 is TGTGCCCGGAAGCAGGGCTCTGGAAACACCATATATTTT.

The genes are TRBV18 and TRBJ2-2; D assignment may be TRBD1 or TRBD2 (5 bases each). CDR3 length equals 14 residues. Per the germline V gene, CDR1 is KGHSH and CDR2 is LQKENI. V lost 4 bases to trimming and J lost 6 bases, with 12 bases between them. CDR3 in amino acids: CASSLGTGAGELFF. The CDR3 bases are TGTGCCAGCTCACTAGGGACCGGAGCCGGGGAGCTGTTTTTT. The variable domain in full, with the rest retrieved from reference TRBV18 and TRBJ2-2, is NAGVMQNPRHLVRRRGQEARLRCSPMKGHSHVYWYRQLPEEGLKFMVYLQKENIIDESGMPKERFSAEFPKEGPSILRIQQVVRGDSAAYFCASSLGTGAGELFFGEGSRLTVL.

This chain joins TRBV6-5 and TRBJ2-5; perhaps TRBD2 as D (6 bases). Per the germline V gene, CDR1 is MNHEY and CDR2 is SVGAGI. The CDR3 has 13 residues. The germline V and J ends were trimmed by 5 bases and 2 bases, with 9 bases remaining between them. The CDR3 reads CASSRTTQETQYF. DNA for the CDR3: TGTGCCAGCAGTCGGACTACACAAGAGACCCAGTACTTC.

The rearrangement uses TRBV25-1 and TRBJ2-1; 12 bases fit TRBD2. V was clipped by 4 bases and J by 6 bases; unmatched bases: 4. Germline assignment: CDR1 MGHDK and CDR2 SYGVNS. The CDR3 totals 15 residues. The CDR3 DNA reads as TGTGCCAGCAGTGCCCCGGGACTAGCGGGCAATGAGCAGTTCTTC. Translation gives CASSAPGLAGNEQFF. The whole variable domain, filled in from reference TRBV25-1 and TRBJ2-1, reads EADIYQTPRYLVIGTGKKITLECSQTMGHDKMYWYQQDPGMELHLIHYSYGVNSTEKGDLSSESTVSRIRTEHFPLTLESARPSHTSQYLCASSAPGLAGNEQFFGPGTRLTVL.

This clone has just a few counts. This chain uses TRBV4-1 with TRBJ1-1; the match to TRBD1 covers 7 bases. The germline gives CDR1 MGHRA, CDR2 YSYEKL. V lost 5 bases, J lost 6 bases, and 6 bases stayed unmatched. The CDR3 totals 13 residues. Written as DNA, the CDR3 is TGCGCCAGCAGCGTTCATACAGGGGCTGAAGCTTTCTTT. It yields the protein CASSVHTGAEAFF.

The gene calls are TRBV6-2 or TRBV6-3 and TRBJ2-1, with 9 bases fitting TRBD2. The CDR3 runs 17 residues. Per the germline V gene, CDR1 is MNHEY and CDR2 is SVGEGT. V trimming: 6 bases; J trimming: 3 bases; junction bases outside the gene matches: 12. CDR3 sequence (DNA): TGTGCCAGCAGCGATGGACTGGGTAGCGGGGGCTACAATGAGCAGTTCTTC. It codes for CASSDGLGSGGYNEQFF.

In the case of this clone: Other nucleotide sequences from this sample produce the same CDR3. This chain links TRBV7-9 with TRBJ2-1; D remains ambiguous. CDR3 size: 14 residues. CDR1 SEHNR and CDR2 FQNEAQ come from the germline V gene (reference sequence). V lost 6 bases to trimming and J lost 0 bases, with 9 bases between them. The CDR3 spells CASSLVSSYNEQFF. The CDR3 DNA reads as TGTGCCAGCAGTCTGGTGAGCTCCTACAATGAGCAGTTCTTC.

The chain has TRBV7-8 and TRBJ2-1, with 10 bases aligning to TRBD2. The CDR3 runs to 16 residues. Germline-derived CDR1 and CDR2 are SGHVS and FQNEAQ. Unmatched junction bases numbered 7, after V lost 5 bases and J lost 3 bases. The CDR3 sequence: CASSATSGINYNEQFF. The CDR3 DNA reads TGTGCCAGCAGCGCAACTAGCGGGATTAACTACAATGAGCAGTTCTTC.

The V call is TRBV19, the J call TRBJ2-1; D may be TRBD1 (5 bases). The CDR3 has 16 amino acids. Deletions cut 5 bases from V and 8 bases from J, with 22 bases between. Germline CDR1 and CDR2: LNHDA and SQIVND (reference sequence). The CDR3 loop is CASSVSATRLQDEQFF. For the CDR3, the DNA is TGTGCCAGTAGTGTATCAGCTACCCGGCTACAGGATGAGCAGTTCTTC.